This T cell receptor (beta chain) was recorded in a study of T-cell memory formation after mild COVID-19. In this sample, this clonotype turned up many times. V was pared by 1 base and J by 9 bases, with 7 bases between. The CDR3 totals 12 residues. Germline CDR1 LGHDT, CDR2 YNNKEL (reference sequence). TCRdb reprocessed the 5' RACE reads with MiXCR, giving one entry per CDR3 protein. The sample carries roughly 200,000 distinct CDR3 sequences, approximately 16% recorded once. Specimen: PBMCs or a T cell subset sorted from them (not recorded which). This TCR derives from an adult woman who had mild COVID-19 (a few samples of this study predate the infection). Cell type and time point are not known. The J gene is TRBJ2-1, the V gene TRBV3-1; TRBD2 is a possible D gene (6 bases). The CDR3 DNA sequence: TGTGCCAGCAGCCAAGGGGGAGGTGAGCAGTTCTTC. This encodes CASSQGGGEQFF.